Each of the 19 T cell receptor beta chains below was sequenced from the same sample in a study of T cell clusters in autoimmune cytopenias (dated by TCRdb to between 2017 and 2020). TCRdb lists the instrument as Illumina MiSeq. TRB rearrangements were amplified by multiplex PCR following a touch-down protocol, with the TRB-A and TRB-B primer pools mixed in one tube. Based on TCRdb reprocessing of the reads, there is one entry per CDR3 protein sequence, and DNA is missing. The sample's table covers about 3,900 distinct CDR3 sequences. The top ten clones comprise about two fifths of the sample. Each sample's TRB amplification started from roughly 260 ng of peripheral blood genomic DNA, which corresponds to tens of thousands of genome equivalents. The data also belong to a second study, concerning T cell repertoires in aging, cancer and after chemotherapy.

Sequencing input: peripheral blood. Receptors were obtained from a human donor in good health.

CDR3 amino acids: CASSIGENQPQHF. The V gene is TRBV19, the J gene TRBJ1-5. The CDR3 extends over 13 amino acids. CDR1 and CDR2 (germline): LNHDA, SQIVND (reference sequence).

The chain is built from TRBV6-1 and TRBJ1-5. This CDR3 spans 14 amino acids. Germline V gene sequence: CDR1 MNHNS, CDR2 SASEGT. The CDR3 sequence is CASSEAVSGQPQHF.

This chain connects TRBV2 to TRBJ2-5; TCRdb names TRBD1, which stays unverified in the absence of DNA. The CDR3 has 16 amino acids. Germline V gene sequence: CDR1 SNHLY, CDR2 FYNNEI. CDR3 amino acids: CASSEGQAYSQETQYF.

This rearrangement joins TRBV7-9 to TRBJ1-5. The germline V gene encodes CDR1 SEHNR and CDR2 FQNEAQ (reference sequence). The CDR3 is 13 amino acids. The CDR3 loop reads CASSFSEGRPQHF.

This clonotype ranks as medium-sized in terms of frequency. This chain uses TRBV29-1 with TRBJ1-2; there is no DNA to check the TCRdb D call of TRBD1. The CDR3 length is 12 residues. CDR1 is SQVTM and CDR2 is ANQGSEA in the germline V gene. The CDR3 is CSAGQGRDGYTF. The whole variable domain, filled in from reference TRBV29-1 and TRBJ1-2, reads SAVISQKPSRDICQRGTSLTIQCQVDSQVTMMFWYRQQPGQSLTLIATANQGSEATYESGFVIDKFPISRPNLTFSTLTVSNMSPEDSSIYLCSAGQGRDGYTFGSGTRLTVV.

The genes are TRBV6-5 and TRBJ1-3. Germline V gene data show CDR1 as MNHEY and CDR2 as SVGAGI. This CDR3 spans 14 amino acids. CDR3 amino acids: CASSYSASGNTIYF.

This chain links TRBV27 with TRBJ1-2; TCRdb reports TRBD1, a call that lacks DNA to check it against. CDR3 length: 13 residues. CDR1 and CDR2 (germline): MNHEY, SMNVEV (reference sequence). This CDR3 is CASSLFQGGGYTF.

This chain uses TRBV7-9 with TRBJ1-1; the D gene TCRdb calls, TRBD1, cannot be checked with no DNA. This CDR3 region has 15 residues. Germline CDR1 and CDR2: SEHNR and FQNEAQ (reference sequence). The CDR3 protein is CASSLGGTANTEAFF.

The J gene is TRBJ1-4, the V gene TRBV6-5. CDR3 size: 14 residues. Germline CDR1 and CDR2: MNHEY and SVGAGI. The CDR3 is CASSPLERAGKLFF.

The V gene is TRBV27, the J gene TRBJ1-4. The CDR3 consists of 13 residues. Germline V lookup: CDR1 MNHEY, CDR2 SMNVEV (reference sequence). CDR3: CASSLASNEKLFF.

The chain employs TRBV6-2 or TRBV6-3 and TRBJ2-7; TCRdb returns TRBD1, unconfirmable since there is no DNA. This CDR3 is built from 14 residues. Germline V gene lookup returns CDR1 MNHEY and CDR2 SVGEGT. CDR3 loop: CASSLGGNSYEQYF.

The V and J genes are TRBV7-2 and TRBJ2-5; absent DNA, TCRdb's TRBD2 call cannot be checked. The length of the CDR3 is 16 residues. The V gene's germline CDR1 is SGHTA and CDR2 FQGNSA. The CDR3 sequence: CASSSRTSGGFGTQYF.

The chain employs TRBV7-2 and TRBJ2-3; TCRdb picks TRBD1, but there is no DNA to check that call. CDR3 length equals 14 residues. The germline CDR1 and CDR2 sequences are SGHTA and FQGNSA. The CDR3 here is CASSLGQGPDTQYF. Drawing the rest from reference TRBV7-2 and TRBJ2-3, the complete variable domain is GAGVSQSPSNKVTEKGKDVELRCDPISGHTALYWYRQSLGQGLEFLIYFQGNSAPDKSGLPSDRFSAERTGGSVSTLTIQRTQQEDSAVYLCASSLGQGPDTQYFGPGTRLTVL.

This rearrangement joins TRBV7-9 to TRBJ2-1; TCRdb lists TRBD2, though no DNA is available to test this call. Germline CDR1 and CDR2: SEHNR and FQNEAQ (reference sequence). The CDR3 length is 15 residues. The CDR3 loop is CASSFGDFPTREQFF.

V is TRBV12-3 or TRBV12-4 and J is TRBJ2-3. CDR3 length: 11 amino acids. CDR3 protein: CATSWGNTQYF.

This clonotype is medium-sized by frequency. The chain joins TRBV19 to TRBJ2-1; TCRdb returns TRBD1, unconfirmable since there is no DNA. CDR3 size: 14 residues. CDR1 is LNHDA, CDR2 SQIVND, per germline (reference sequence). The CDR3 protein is CASSPSVQANEQFF.

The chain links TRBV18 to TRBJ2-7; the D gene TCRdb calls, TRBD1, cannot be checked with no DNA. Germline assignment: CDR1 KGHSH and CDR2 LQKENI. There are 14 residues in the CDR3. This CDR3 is CASSPDREVSEQYF.

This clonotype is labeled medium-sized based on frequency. CDR3 residues: CASSYERNTEAFF. The chain links TRBV6-5 to TRBJ1-1. CDR3 length: 13 residues. Germline CDR1 reads MNHEY; CDR2 reads SVGAGI.

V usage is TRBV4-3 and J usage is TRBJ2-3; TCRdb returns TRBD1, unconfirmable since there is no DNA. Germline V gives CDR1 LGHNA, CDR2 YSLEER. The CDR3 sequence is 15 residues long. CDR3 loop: CASSPAGGAADTQYF.